Included here is one TCR beta chain sequence, with context. Its antigen remains unknown. Healthy individuals who donated bone marrow served as the donors. These data belong to a study of cytomegalovirus exposure and HLA in healthy donors. Study-wide results and limits: Sequences of the TCR beta chain were said to predict the HLA-A and HLA-B alleles of most subjects accurately. In an earlier analysis, in some 540 donors, most V segments appeared productive either ~87% or ~30% of the time.

Primers: 60 Vbeta forward and 13 Jbeta reverse. Clones were read by immunoSEQ multiplex PCR, and TCRdb kept only the in-frame ones, dropping some. The sample lists some 150,000 clones, around 66% occurring once. Germline CDR1 is MNHNY and CDR2 is SVGAGI (reference sequence). The CDR3 is made up of 15 amino acids. Trimming removed 2 bases from V and 5 bases from J; junction bases left unmatched: 8. The sequenced sample consisted of PBMCs. This TCR was recovered from a woman in her thirties in good health and CMV-seropositive. The chain is built from TRBV6-6 and TRBJ1-2, with 7 bases that match TRBD1. The CDR3 nucleotides read TGTGCCAGCAGTTACGGGTTTGGGACAGCTTATGGCTACACCTTC. It codes for CASSYGFGTAYGYTF.